This T cell receptor (beta chain) was retrieved from a study of OX40 agonist ivuxolimab in advanced cancers. For the wider study: Ivuxolimab was an agonistic, fully human IgG2 monoclonal antibody directed against OX40 (CD134), a costimulatory receptor. Patients were allowed to have had prior anti-PD-1, anti-PD-L1 or anti-CTLA-4 therapy, and 30% to 40% of the dose-escalation patients had been treated with checkpoint inhibitors. Peripheral TCRbeta sequencing aimed to test whether ivuxolimab altered TCR sequence diversity and caused clonal T-cell expansion. A male proportion of roughly 85% and a mean age of 60 years, ranging from 23 to 79, were recorded for the dose-escalation cohort. Three dose-escalation patients achieved partial responses, one with hepatocellular carcinoma and two with cutaneous melanoma. The monotherapy dose-escalation portion (N of about 50 patients) of the phase I ivuxolimab trial is reported in the paper. Of the approximately 50 patients in dose escalation, about 20 had hepatocellular carcinoma, about 15 had melanoma, 9 had renal cell carcinoma and 9 had head and neck cancer. Intravenous ivuxolimab was administered to patients every 2 weeks at six dose levels: 0.01, 0.1, 0.3, 1.5, 3 and 10 mg/kg.

The germline V gene provides CDR1 ENHRY and CDR2 SYGVKD. Measured from the cysteine to the phenylalanine, the CDR3 is 15 residues long. The CDR3 DNA has 45 bases and is translated from base 1. The germline V end is reduced by 0 bases and the J end by 10 bases; junction bases left unmatched: 6. To sequence the TCRbeta CDR3 region, genomic DNA was isolated from the sorted cells. The immunoSEQ Assay was used to sequence the TCRbeta CDR3 regions. TCRdb stores this immuneACCESS table with in-frame sequences only. Part of the clones is absent; in the studies checked, under half of the shortfall reflects unresolved V genes, and no reason is known for the rest. This sample lists about 150,000 clones; around 94% were detected once. The ten biggest clones cover 0.31% of the sample. Overall study outcomes, separate from this receptor: At doses from 0.1 to 3.0 mg/kg, clonal expansion was seen in both CD4+ and CD8+ blood T cells between baseline and week 6. Low levels of normalized T-cell clonal expansion were also seen in some patients who did not respond. On average, CD8+ T cells showed more expanded clones than CD4+ T cells after ivuxolimab. In partial responders in the 0.1-3.0 mg/kg groups, normalized peripheral clonal expansion was found to be among the lowest, especially among CD8+ T cells. Which antigens the clonally expanded peripheral T cells were specific for was not determined.

Concerning this clone itself: The clone's antigen remains unknown. The sample holds no much larger clone one base away, and base qualities are not on file.

Patients with a history of autoimmune disease or receiving systemic immunosuppression were excluded from the trial. Peripheral blood for TCR sequencing was collected from all dose cohorts at baseline, on cycle 4 day 1, and on cycle 7 day 1. Samples were obtained from an open-label, multicenter, first-in-human phase I dose-escalation trial of ivuxolimab. Adults with locally advanced or metastatic head and neck squamous cell, hepatocellular, melanoma or renal cell carcinoma were enrolled in the trial. CD4+ and CD8+ T cells were sorted separately from peripheral blood before TCR sequencing. This receptor chain uses TRBV10-3 and TRBJ2-1; 10 bases in the middle match TRBD1. This receptor was identified in an adult with an advanced solid tumor such as melanoma, head and neck, liver or kidney cancer. The sequences come from CD4+ or CD8+ T cells sorted from blood, collected in a trial of the OX40 agonist ivuxolimab. The sequenced DNA: TGTGCCATCAGTGAGTCGGGACAGGGGAATAGGGAGCAGTTCTTC. Translated, it gives CAISESGQGNREQFF.